One and the same sample provided the 20 T cell receptor beta chains below, sequenced in a study of blood T cell repertoires in COVID-19. Clones were read by immunoSEQ multiplex PCR, and TCRdb kept only the in-frame ones, dropping some. The data show about 200,000 clones, about nine tenths seen once. Sequencing was performed on peripheral blood. The receptor set was obtained from a man aged 55 to 70 who had recovered from COVID-19.

The chain recombines TRBV6-5 with TRBJ2-2; the match to TRBD2 covers 8 bases. Trimming cost V 2 bases and J 4 bases; bases outside gene matches: 0. This CDR3 has 14 residues. Germline-derived CDR1 and CDR2 are MNHEY and SVGAGI. In DNA form, the CDR3 reads TGTGCCAGCAGTTACGGGACTAGCACCGGGGAGCTGTTTTTT. The encoded protein is CASSYGTSTGELFF.

The V call is TRBV27, the J call TRBJ2-7, with 10 bases fitting TRBD2. CDR3 length equals 16 residues. CDR1 MNHEY and CDR2 SMNVEV come from the germline V gene (reference sequence). With V trimmed by 2 bases and J by 3 bases, 7 bases remained unmatched. CDR3 amino acids: CASSLGLAGDNYEQYF. The CDR3 nucleotides read TGTGCCAGCAGTTTAGGCCTAGCGGGAGATAACTACGAGCAGTACTTC.

The J gene is TRBJ2-7, the V gene TRBV6-5, with D possibly being TRBD2 (7 bases). V dropped 2 bases and J dropped 3 bases, with 14 bases sitting between them. CDR1 is MNHEY and CDR2 is SVGAGI in the germline V gene. The CDR3 runs 15 residues. CDR3 DNA sequence: TGTGCCAGCAGTTACCCGGCCGGGGGGCTCTACGAGCAGTACTTC. It is translated as CASSYPAGGLYEQYF.

This sequence joins TRBV6-7 and TRBJ2-7; 7 bases are a match to TRBD2. TRBV6-7 is given ORF status, its function remaining uncertain. The CDR3 contains 16 residues. Trimming took 6 bases from V and 3 from J; bases not matched to a gene: 14. The DNA for the CDR3 is TGTGCCAGCAGGCCCATTTCGGGAGGAAGAAGCTACGAGCAGTACTTC. Its translation is CASRPISGGRSYEQYF.

The chain uses TRBV3-1 (or the pseudogene TRBV3-2) and TRBJ2-3, with 7 bases matching TRBD2. This CDR3 spans 14 amino acids. Germline CDR1 and CDR2: LGHDT and YNNKEL (reference sequence). Trimming cost V 1 base and J 3 bases; bases outside gene matches: 1. CDR3 protein: CASSQVLATDTQYF. In nucleotides, the CDR3 is TGTGCCAGCAGCCAAGTACTAGCGACAGATACGCAGTATTTT.

The J gene is TRBJ2-7, the V gene TRBV6-6; 14 positions match TRBD2. Germline CDR1 reads MNHNY; CDR2 reads SVGAGI (reference sequence). This CDR3 is built from 15 residues. After removal of 6 bases from V and 3 bases from J, the junction contained 4 bases not matched to a gene. The CDR3 protein is CASRVGTSGSYEQYF. CDR3 nucleotide sequence: TGTGCCAGCAGGGTGGGGACTAGCGGGAGCTACGAGCAGTACTTC.

This clone was recorded only once. The CDR3: CASSPTGNSPLHF. CDR3 DNA sequence: TGTGCCAGCAGTCCGACAGGGAATTCACCCCTCCACTTT. J is TRBJ1-6 and V is TRBV12-3 or TRBV12-4, with 7 bases matching TRBD1. The CDR3 is 13 amino acids. The J segment lost 7 bases and the V segment lost 5 bases, leaving 2 bases of the junction unmatched.

The chain is built from TRBV24-1 and TRBJ2-1; 8 positions match TRBD1. The germline CDR1 and CDR2 sequences are KGHDR and SFDVKD. V gave up 1 base and J gave up 12 bases; unmatched junction bases: 1. This CDR3 spans 12 amino acids. CDR3 nucleotide sequence: TGTGCCACCAGTGATTTTGGGACAGGGCAGTTCTTC. It specifies CATSDFGTGQFF.

This clone was observed at least ten times. The chain recombines TRBV7-9 with TRBJ1-2; D is unresolved. Trimming removed 4 bases from V and 5 bases from J, with 11 bases in between. The CDR3 sequence is 13 residues long. Per the germline V gene, CDR1 is SEHNR and CDR2 is FQNEAQ (reference sequence). The CDR3 DNA is TGTGCCAGCAGCTCGGGATTAGGGTATGGCTACACCTTC. This translates into CASSSGLGYGYTF.

The chain employs TRBV7-2 and TRBJ1-3; D unresolved. CDR3 length: 16 residues. The germline gives CDR1 SGHTA, CDR2 FQGNSA. V was pared by 3 bases and J by 4 bases, with 16 bases between. CDR3 DNA sequence: TGTGCCAGCAGCTTTGGGCCCCTTGGTGCCGGAAACACCATATATTTT. This translates into CASSFGPLGAGNTIYF.

V usage is TRBV19 and J usage is TRBJ2-1; D remains ambiguous. This CDR3 contains 17 residues. Deletions cut 5 bases from V and 5 bases from J, with 22 bases between. CDR1 and CDR2 (germline): LNHDA, SQIVND (reference sequence). CDR3 DNA: TGTGCCAGTAGTTCCCGGTGGTCTAGAACCACCAACAATGAGCAGTTCTTC. It translates to CASSSRWSRTTNNEQFF.

The CDR3 nucleotides are TGTGCCAGCAGCCGCGACAGGGTTCAAGAGACCCAGTACTTC. Amino acid sequence: CASSRDRVQETQYF. J is TRBJ2-5 and V is TRBV5-6; 7 bases align to TRBD1. This CDR3 has 14 amino acids. The trim removed 4 bases at V and 2 bases at J, leaving 5 bases unmatched. Germline CDR1 SGHDT, CDR2 YYEEEE.

The chain joins TRBV6-5 to TRBJ2-6; 9 bases are a match to TRBD2. Germline CDR1 MNHEY, CDR2 SVGAGI. This CDR3 has 16 amino acids. V lost 2 bases and J lost 4; bases outside the gene matches: 3. CDR3 residues: CASSYAGGAGANVLTF. Here the CDR3 DNA reads TGTGCCAGCAGTTACGCGGGGGGGGCGGGGGCCAACGTCCTGACTTTC.

The chain joins TRBV7-3 to TRBJ1-2; 9 bases are a match to TRBD1. V dropped 6 bases and J dropped 3; count of bases not matched to a gene: 8. The germline gives CDR1 SGHTA, CDR2 FQGTGA. There are 15 residues in the CDR3. The CDR3: CASRKDGTGHYGYTF. The CDR3 coding sequence is TGTGCCAGCAGAAAAGACGGGACAGGGCACTATGGCTACACCTTC. Full variable domain (outside the CDR3, taken from reference TRBV7-3 and TRBJ1-2): GAGVSQTPSNKVTEKGKYVELRCDPISGHTALYWYRQSLGQGPEFLIYFQGTGAADDSGLPNDRFFAVRPEGSVSTLKIQRTERGDSAVYLCASRKDGTGHYGYTFGSGTRLTVV.

The J gene is TRBJ2-2, the V gene TRBV3-1 (or the pseudogene TRBV3-2), with TRBD2 matching 13 bases. Germline V gene lookup returns CDR1 LGHDT and CDR2 YNNKEL (reference sequence). The junction had 7 bases not matched to a gene; V was cut back by 5 bases and J by 7 bases. The CDR3 totals 16 residues. This chain's CDR3 is CASSYGLAGVNGELFF. The CDR3 DNA follows: TGTGCCAGCAGCTACGGACTAGCGGGAGTAAACGGGGAGCTGTTTTTT.

The chain is built from TRBV19 and TRBJ1-4, with 7 bases lining up with TRBD1. Germline V gene data show CDR1 as LNHDA and CDR2 as SQIVND (reference sequence). The junction had 11 bases not matched to a gene; V was cut back by 5 bases and J by 17 bases. There are 12 residues in the CDR3. The CDR3, as DNA: TGTGCCAGTAGTGAGGGGGCAGGCTCGGCTTTTTTT. It codes for CASSEGAGSAFF.

The chain is built from TRBV19 and TRBJ1-5; D is possibly TRBD1 (5 bases). The CDR3 spans 14 residues. Trimming shortened V by 7 bases and J by 5 bases, and 15 bases separated the two germline ends. The germline gives CDR1 LNHDA, CDR2 SQIVND (reference sequence). The CDR3 bases are TGTGCCAGTACCCTACGTCGGGGGGATCAGCCCCAGCATTTT. Translated, it gives CASTLRRGDQPQHF. The full variable domain, completed using reference TRBV19 and TRBJ1-5, is DGGITQSPKYLFRKEGQNVTLSCEQNLNHDAMYWYRQDPGQGLRLIYYSQIVNDFQKGDIAEGYSVSREKKESFPLTVTSAQKNPTAFYLCASTLRRGDQPQHFGDGTRLSIL.

This clone appeared once. This rearrangement joins TRBV29-1 to TRBJ2-5; tentative D call: TRBD1 (6 bases). CDR1 and CDR2 from the germline V gene are SQVTM and ANQGSEA. The CDR3 spans 15 residues. The V end lost 6 bases, the J end lost 5 bases, and 22 bases lay between the germline ends. The CDR3 sequence is CSVTGTSPSLETQYF. Written as DNA, the CDR3 is TGCAGCGTGACCGGGACAAGTCCTTCCTTGGAGACCCAGTACTTC.

The chain combines TRBV5-4 with TRBJ2-5; 11 bases are a match to TRBD2. Per germline, CDR1 SGHNT and CDR2 YYREEE (reference sequence). V lost 0 bases and J lost 5; bases outside the gene matches: 6. The CDR3 length is 16 residues. CDR3 nucleotide sequence: TGTGCCAGCAGCTTGGTTAGCGGGAGGGCCGGTGAGACCCAGTACTTC. This sequence encodes CASSLVSGRAGETQYF.

The chain combines TRBV7-3 with TRBJ1-6; TRBD1 matches 11 bases. V was clipped by 5 bases and J by 9 bases; unmatched bases: 3. The CDR3 is 14 residues long. CDR1 is SGHTA, CDR2 FQGTGA, per germline. The CDR3: CASSAGTGGSPLHF. CDR3 coding DNA: TGTGCCAGCAGCGCCGGGACAGGGGGTTCACCCCTCCACTTT.